Only a few counts were recorded for the clone carrying this T cell receptor (beta chain). Its target is unknown. This CDR3 has 12 residues. Germline V CDR1 and CDR2: SGHDN, FVKESK. The germline V and J ends were trimmed by 3 bases and 10 bases, with 12 bases remaining between them. This sample stems from a study of cytomegalovirus exposure and HLA in healthy donors. Study-level information: Out of 150 million to 200 million T cells, an earlier analysis found around 110 million unique TCR beta sequences in total.

Overall study results and limits: In a later analysis, the majority of CMV-associated beta chains seemingly showed HLA restriction. CMV serostatus alone was available as immune exposure information.

Primers for the PCR totalled 60 Vbeta and 13 Jbeta. Generated by immunoSEQ multiplex PCR, the TCRdb table keeps only in-frame clones and is missing some. The sample gives more than 95,000 clones, about 10% of which show up once; approximately 4.5% is in the top ten. The chain recombines TRBV14 with TRBJ1-1, with D possibly TRBD1 on 5 matching bases. The sequence came from a woman aged 18-29 years in good health and CMV-seropositive. Sequencing was done on a sample of PBMCs. The CDR3 loop reads CASSHPRVVAFF. The CDR3 nucleotides are TGTGCCAGCAGCCACCCCAGGGTTGTAGCTTTCTTT.